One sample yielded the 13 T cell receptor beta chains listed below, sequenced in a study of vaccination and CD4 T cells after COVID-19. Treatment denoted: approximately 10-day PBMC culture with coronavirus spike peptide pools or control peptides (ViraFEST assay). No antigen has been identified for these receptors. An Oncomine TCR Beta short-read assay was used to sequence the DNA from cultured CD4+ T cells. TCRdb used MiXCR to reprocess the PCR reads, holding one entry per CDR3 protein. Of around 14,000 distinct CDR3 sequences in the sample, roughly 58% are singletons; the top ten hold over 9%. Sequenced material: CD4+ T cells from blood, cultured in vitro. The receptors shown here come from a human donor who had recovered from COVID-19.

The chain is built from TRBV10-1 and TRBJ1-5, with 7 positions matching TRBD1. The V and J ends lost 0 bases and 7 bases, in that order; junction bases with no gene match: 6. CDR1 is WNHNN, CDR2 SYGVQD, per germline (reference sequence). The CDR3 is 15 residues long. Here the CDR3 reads CASSESTGRGQPQHF. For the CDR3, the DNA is TGCGCCAGCAGTGAGTCGACAGGGAGAGGACAGCCCCAGCATTTT.

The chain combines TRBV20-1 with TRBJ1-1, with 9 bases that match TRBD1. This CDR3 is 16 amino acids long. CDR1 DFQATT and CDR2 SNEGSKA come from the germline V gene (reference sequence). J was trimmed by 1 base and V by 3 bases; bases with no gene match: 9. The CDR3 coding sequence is TGCAGTGCTAGCGATCGGAACAGGGGGCGGAACACTGAAGCTTTCTTT. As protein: CSASDRNRGRNTEAFF.

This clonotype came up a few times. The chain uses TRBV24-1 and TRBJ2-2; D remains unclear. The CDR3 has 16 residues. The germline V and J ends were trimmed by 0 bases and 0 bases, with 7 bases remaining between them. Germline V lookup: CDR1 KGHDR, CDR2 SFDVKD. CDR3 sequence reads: CATSDLVLPNTGELFF. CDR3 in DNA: TGTGCCACCAGTGATTTGGTCCTGCCGAACACCGGGGAGCTGTTTTTT.

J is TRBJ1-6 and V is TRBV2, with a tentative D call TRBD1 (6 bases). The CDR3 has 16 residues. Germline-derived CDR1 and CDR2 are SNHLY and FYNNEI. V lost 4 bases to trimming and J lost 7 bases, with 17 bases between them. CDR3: CASSALQGPLNSPLHF. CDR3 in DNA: TGTGCCAGCAGTGCCTTACAGGGCCCACTCAATTCACCCCTCCACTTT.

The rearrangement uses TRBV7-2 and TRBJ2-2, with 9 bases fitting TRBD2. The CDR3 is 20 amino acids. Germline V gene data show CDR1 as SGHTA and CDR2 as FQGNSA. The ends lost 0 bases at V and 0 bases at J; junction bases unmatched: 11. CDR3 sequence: CASSLAAGTSRSTNTGELFF. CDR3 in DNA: TGTGCCAGCAGCTTAGCAGCCGGGACTAGCAGATCGACGAACACCGGGGAGCTGTTTTTT.

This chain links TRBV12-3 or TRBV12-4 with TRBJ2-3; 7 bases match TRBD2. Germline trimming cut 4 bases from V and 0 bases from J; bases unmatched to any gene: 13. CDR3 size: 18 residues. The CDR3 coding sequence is TGTGCCAGCAGTTATCAATTTGGGAGGGGAGGGAGCACAGATACGCAGTATTTT. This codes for CASSYQFGRGGSTDTQYF.

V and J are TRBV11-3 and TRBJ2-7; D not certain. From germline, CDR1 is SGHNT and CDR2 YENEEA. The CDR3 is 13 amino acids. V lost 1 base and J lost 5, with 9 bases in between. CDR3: CASSLAETHEQYF. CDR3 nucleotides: TGTGCCAGCAGCTTAGCCGAAACCCACGAGCAGTACTTC.

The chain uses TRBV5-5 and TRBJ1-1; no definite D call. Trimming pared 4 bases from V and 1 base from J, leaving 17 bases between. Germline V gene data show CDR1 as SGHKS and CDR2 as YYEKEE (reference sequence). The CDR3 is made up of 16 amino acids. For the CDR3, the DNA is TGTGCCAGCAGCCGCGCCCGGCCCCTCGGGAACACTGAAGCTTTCTTT. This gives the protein CASSRARPLGNTEAFF.

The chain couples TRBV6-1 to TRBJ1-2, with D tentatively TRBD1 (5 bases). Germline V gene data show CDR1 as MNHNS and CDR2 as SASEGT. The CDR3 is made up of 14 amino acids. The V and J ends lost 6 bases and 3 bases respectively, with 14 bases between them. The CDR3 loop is CASRNWGVDYGYTF. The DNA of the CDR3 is TGTGCCAGCAGAAACTGGGGCGTGGACTATGGCTACACCTTC.

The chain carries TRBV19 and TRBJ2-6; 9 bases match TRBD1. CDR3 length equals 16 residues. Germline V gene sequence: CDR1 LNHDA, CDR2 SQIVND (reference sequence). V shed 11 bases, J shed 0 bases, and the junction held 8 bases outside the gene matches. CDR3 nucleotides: TGTGCCTCCACCGGGACAGGGACCTCTGGGGCCAACGTCCTGACTTTC. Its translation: CASTGTGTSGANVLTF.

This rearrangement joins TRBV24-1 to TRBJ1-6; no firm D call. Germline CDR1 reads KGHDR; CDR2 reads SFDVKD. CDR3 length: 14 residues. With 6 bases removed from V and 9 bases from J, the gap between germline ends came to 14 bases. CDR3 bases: TGTGCCACCAGTAGTAGTCTTGGCGGTTCACCCCTCCACTTT. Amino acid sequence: CATSSSLGGSPLHF.

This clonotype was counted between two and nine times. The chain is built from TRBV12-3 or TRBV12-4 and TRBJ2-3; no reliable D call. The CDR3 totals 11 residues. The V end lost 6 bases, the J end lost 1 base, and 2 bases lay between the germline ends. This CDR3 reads CASSRTDTQYF. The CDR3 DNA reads TGTGCCAGCAGCCGCACAGATACGCAGTATTTT.

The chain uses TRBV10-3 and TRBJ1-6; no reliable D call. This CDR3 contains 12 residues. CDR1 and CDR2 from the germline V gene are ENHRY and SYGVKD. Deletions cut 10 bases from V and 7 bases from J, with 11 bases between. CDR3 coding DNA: TGTGCCACCCATGGAGAGAATTCACCCCTCCACTTT. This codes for CATHGENSPLHF.